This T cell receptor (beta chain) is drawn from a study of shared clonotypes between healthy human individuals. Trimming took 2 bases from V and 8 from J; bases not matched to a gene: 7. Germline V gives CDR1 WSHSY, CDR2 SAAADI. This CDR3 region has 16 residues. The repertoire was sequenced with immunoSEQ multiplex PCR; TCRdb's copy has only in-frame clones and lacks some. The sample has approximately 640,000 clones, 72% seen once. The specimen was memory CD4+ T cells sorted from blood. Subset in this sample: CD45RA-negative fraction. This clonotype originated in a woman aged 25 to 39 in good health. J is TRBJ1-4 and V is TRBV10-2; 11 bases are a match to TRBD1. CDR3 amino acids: CASSEPGTGGGEKLFF. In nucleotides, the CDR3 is TGCGCCAGCAGTGAGCCTGGGACAGGGGGGGGCGAAAAACTGTTTTTT.